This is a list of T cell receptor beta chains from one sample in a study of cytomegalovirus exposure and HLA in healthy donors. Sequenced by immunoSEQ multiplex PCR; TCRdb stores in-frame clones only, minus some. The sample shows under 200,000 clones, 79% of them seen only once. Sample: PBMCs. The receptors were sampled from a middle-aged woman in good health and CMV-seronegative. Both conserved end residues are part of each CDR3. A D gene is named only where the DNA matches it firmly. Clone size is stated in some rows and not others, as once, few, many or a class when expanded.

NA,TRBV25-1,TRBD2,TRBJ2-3,CASSDGLAGVSDTQYF,TGTGCCAGCAGTGACGGACTAGCGGGAGTATCAGATACGCAGTATTTT
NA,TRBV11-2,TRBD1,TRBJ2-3,CASSLNGQGGTDTQYF,TGTGCCAGCAGCTTAAATGGACAGGGTGGGACAGATACGCAGTATTTT
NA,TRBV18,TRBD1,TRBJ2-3,CASSPPGTAVDTDTQYF,TGTGCCAGCTCACCACCGGGGACAGCGGTCGACACAGATACGCAGTATTTT
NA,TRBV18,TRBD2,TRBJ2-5,CASSPLDGGDRETQYF,TGTGCCAGCTCACCCCTCGACGGGGGGGACCGGGAGACCCAGTACTTC
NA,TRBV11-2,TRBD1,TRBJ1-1,CASNTGATRTEAFF,TGTGCCAGCAACACAGGGGCGACCCGCACTGAAGCTTTCTTT
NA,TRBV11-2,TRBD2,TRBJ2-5,CASSSLLGLAGAETQYF,TGTGCCAGCAGCTCCCTCCTCGGACTAGCGGGGGCCGAGACCCAGTACTTC
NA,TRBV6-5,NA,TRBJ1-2,CASRSNTGGYTF,TGTGCCAGCAGATCTAACACGGGGGGCTACACCTTC
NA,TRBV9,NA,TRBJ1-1,CASSSQGRGAFF,TGTGCCAGCAGCTCACAGGGTAGGGGAGCTTTCTTT
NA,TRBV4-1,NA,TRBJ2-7,CASSRPSNEQYF,TGCGCCAGCAGCCGGCCCTCCAACGAGCAGTACTTC
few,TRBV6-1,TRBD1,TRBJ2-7,CASSFLQGFYEQYF,TGTGCCAGCAGTTTCCTACAGGGGTTCTACGAGCAGTACTTC
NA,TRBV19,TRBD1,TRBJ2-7,CASSAGTGGAYEQYF,TGTGCCAGTAGTGCCGGGACAGGGGGCGCCTACGAGCAGTACTTC
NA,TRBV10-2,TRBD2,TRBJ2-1,CASRIGREGNEQFF,TGCGCCAGCAGGATTGGGCGGGAGGGAAATGAGCAGTTCTTC
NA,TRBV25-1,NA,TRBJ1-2,CASSVIAGTKYGYTF,TGTGCCAGCAGTGTGATCGCCGGGACAAAGTATGGCTACACCTTC
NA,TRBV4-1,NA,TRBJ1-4,CASSQAGLHEKLFF,TGCGCCAGCAGCCAAGCCGGGTTACATGAAAAACTGTTTTTT
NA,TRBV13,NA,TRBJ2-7,CASSLGSVTGSEQYF,TGTGCCAGCAGCTTAGGATCCGTGACGGGAAGCGAGCAGTACTTC
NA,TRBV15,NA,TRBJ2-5,CATSSVGGGVETQYF,TGTGCCACCAGCAGCGTGGGGGGGGGCGTGGAGACCCAGTACTTC
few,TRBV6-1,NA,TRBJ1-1,CASSEVDSHTEAFF,TGTGCCAGCAGTGAGGTCGACAGCCACACTGAAGCTTTCTTT
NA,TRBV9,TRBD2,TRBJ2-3,CASSVGQGLAATDTQYF,TGTGCCAGCAGCGTAGGACAGGGACTAGCGGCCACAGATACGCAGTATTTT
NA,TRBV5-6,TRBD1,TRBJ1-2,CASSSPTGALRTF,TGTGCCAGCAGCTCCCCGACAGGGGCCCTTCGTACCTTC
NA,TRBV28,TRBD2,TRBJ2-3,CASKEREQREYTQYF,TGTGCCAGCAAGGAACGGGAGCAGCGGGAGTACACGCAGTATTTT
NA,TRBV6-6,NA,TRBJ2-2,CASSGDGNTGELFF,TGTGCCAGCAGCGGAGACGGTAACACCGGGGAGCTGTTTTTT
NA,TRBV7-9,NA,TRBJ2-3,CASSLTGTSSDTQYF,TGTGCCAGCAGCTTAACCGGGACTTCTTCAGATACGCAGTATTTT
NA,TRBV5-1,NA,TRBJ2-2,CASSLDGYTGELFF,TGCGCCAGCAGCTTGGACGGTTACACCGGGGAGCTGTTTTTT
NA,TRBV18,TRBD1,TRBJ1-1,CASSLGQGNTEAFF,TGTGCCAGCTCACTAGGACAGGGGAACACTGAAGCTTTCTTT
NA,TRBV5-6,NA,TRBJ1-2,CASSLGPGGYTF,TGTGCCAGCAGCTTGGGTCCCGGGGGCTACACCTTC
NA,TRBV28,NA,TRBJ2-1,CASSYRLPGTPQQFF,TGTGCCAGCAGTTACCGCTTACCAGGTACACCTCAACAGTTCTTC
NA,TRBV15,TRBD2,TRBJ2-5,CATSGGAGQETQYF,TGTGCCACCAGCGGAGGAGCGGGGCAAGAGACCCAGTACTTC
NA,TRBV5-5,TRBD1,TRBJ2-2,CASSLGQGASGELFF,TGTGCCAGCAGCTTGGGACAGGGGGCGTCGGGGGAGCTGTTTTTT
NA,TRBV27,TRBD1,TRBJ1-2,CASSPLTGISYGYTF,TGTGCCAGCAGCCCTTTGACAGGGATTAGCTATGGCTACACCTTC
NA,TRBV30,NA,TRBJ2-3,CAWSVARDTQYF,TGTGCCTGGAGTGTAGCCCGAGATACGCAGTATTTT
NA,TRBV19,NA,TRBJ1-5,CASSISATGHSNQPQHF,TGTGCCAGTAGTATAAGCGCGACAGGCCATAGCAATCAGCCCCAGCATTTT
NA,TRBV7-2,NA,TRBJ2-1,CASILESQTYNEQFF,TGTGCCAGCATCCTGGAGAGCCAAACCTACAATGAGCAGTTCTTC
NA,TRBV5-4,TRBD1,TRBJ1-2,CASTPLGGSAYGYTF,TGTGCCAGCACCCCCTTAGGGGGCTCGGCCTATGGCTACACCTTC
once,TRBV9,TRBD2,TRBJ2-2,CASSVNVAGGPTGELFF,TGTGCCAGCAGCGTAAACGTAGCGGGAGGGCCCACCGGGGAGCTGTTTTTT
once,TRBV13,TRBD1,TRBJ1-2,CASSVGQGLSTF,TGTGCCAGCAGCGTGGGACAGGGCCTAAGCACCTTC
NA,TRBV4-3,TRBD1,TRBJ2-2,CASSQEHPDRGFANTGELFF,TGCGCCAGCAGCCAGGAACACCCGGACAGGGGATTTGCGAACACCGGGGAGCTGTTTTTT
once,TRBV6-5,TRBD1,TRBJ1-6,CASSLKTGSYNSPLHF,TGTGCCAGCAGTTTAAAGACAGGGTCTTATAATTCACCCCTCCACTTT
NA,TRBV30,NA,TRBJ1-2,CAWYHRDGNYGYTF,TGTGCCTGGTACCACAGGGATGGGAACTATGGCTACACCTTC
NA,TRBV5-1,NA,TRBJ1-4,CASSLSKGGSGEKLFF,TGCGCCAGCAGCTTGTCAAAGGGGGGGTCTGGTGAAAAACTGTTTTTT
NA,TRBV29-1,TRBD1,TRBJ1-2,CSVSGQGYGYTF,TGCAGCGTTAGCGGACAGGGTTATGGCTACACCTTC
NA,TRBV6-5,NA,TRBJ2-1,CASGWGPNEQFF,TGTGCCAGCGGCTGGGGGCCCAATGAGCAGTTCTTC
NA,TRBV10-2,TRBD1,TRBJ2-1,CATGQGGNEQFF,TGCGCCACAGGACAGGGGGGTAATGAGCAGTTCTTC
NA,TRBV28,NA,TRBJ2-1,CASSPTTGQFF,TGTGCCAGCAGTCCAACTACGGGGCAGTTCTTC
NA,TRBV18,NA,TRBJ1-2,CASSFPRSGEVDYGYTF,TGTGCCAGCTCATTCCCACGCTCGGGGGAGGTTGACTATGGCTACACCTTC
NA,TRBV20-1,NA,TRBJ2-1,CSASLSGEQFF,TGCAGTGCTAGCCTATCAGGGGAGCAGTTCTTC
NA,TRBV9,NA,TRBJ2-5,CASSVAPDTRETQYF,TGTGCCAGCAGCGTAGCCCCTGATACGAGAGAGACCCAGTACTTC
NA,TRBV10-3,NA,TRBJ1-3,CAISVGYSGNTIYF,TGTGCCATCAGTGTCGGGTACTCTGGAAACACCATATATTTT
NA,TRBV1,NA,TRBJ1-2,CTSMQSTDSRRPRYGYTF,TGCACCAGCATGCAGTCAACGGACAGTAGGAGGCCCCGCTATGGCTACACCTTC
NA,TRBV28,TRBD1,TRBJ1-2,CASSGQDYGYTF,TGTGCCAGCAGTGGACAGGACTATGGCTACACCTTC
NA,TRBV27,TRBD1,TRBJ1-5,CASSPIHGGGTGANQPQHF,TGTGCCAGCAGTCCTATCCACGGGGGGGGGACAGGGGCTAATCAGCCCCAGCATTTT
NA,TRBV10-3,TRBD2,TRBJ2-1,CAISETFSGSTGEQFF,TGTGCCATCAGTGAGACCTTTAGCGGGAGTACGGGAGAGCAGTTCTTC
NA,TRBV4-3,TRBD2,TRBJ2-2,CASSQGGTSQNTGELFF,TGCGCCAGCAGCCAAGGTGGGACTAGCCAGAACACCGGGGAGCTGTTTTTT
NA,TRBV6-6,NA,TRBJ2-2,CASSYRGQMNTGELFF,TGTGCCAGCAGTTACCGAGGACAGATGAACACCGGGGAGCTGTTTTTT
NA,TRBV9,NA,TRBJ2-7,CASSPGRDNRHEQYF,TGTGCCAGCAGCCCAGGTAGGGACAACCGCCACGAGCAGTACTTC